This is a list of T cell receptor beta chains from one sample in a study of T cell responses to AZD1222 COVID-19 vaccine. Data came from immunoSEQ multiplex PCR; TCRdb stores just in-frame clones and leaves some out. The sample yields some 130,000 clones, more than 75% seen once. Here the sequenced sample was peripheral blood, taken on day 0 of AZD1222 vaccination. The receptor source for this set is an adult in good health. CDR3s include the opening cysteine and the closing phenylalanine or tryptophan. D genes are given only for firm matches. Not every row has a clone size; where given, it reads once, few, many or a size class.

CDR3nt	CDR3aa	abundance	v_gene	j_gene	d_gene
TGTGCCAGCAAGGGAAGGAACACTGAAGCTTTCTTT	CASKGRNTEAFF	-	TRBV12-3/TRBV12-4	TRBJ1-1	-
TGTGCCACCAGTGATGCCGGACAGGGGGGACCTAATGAGCAGTTCTTC	CATSDAGQGGPNEQFF	-	TRBV24-1	TRBJ2-1	TRBD1
TGCGCCAGCAGCTTCCGCGGCACTAGCACAGATACGCAGTATTTT	CASSFRGTSTDTQYF	-	TRBV5-1	TRBJ2-3	-
TGTGCCAGTAGCGTACAGGGGGCCGCTAACTATGGCTACACCTTC	CASSVQGAANYGYTF	few	TRBV19	TRBJ1-2	TRBD1
TGTGCCAGCAGTGAAAGAAAGGCCGTGGACGGGGAGCTGTTTTTT	CASSERKAVDGELFF	-	TRBV6-1	TRBJ2-2	-
TGCAGCGTTTGGAGTCAGGACTACGATCCTTATGGCTACACCTTC	CSVWSQDYDPYGYTF	-	TRBV29-1	TRBJ1-2	-
TGCGCCAGCAGCCAAGAGTTGACGAGGGGGCACCGGGAGCTGTTTTTT	CASSQELTRGHRELFF	-	TRBV4-1	TRBJ2-2	TRBD1
TGCGCCAGCAGCTTAGGGACGGCCCTCAATGAGCAGTTCTTC	CASSLGTALNEQFF	-	TRBV5-1	TRBJ2-1	-
TGTGCCAGCAGCCAAGGGGCCCTAGCGGGGACTGACGAAAGGAACATTCAGTACTTC	CASSQGALAGTDERNIQYF	-	TRBV3-1/TRBV3-2	TRBJ2-4	TRBD2
TGTGCCAGCAGCGAACAGGGATCGAAGAACTATGGCTACACCTTC	CASSEQGSKNYGYTF	-	TRBV2	TRBJ1-2	-